This paragraph covers one T cell receptor (beta chain) sequence. The data belong to a study of T cell changes during pregnancy in multiple sclerosis. Germline assignment: CDR1 SGHNT and CDR2 YYREEE (reference sequence). The CDR3 runs 15 residues. V was shortened by 0 bases and J by 7 bases, with 14 bases between the two germline ends. Clones were read by immunoSEQ multiplex PCR, and TCRdb kept only the in-frame ones, dropping some. The sample shows about 28,000 clones, 80% to 90% of them seen only once. The sequences come from CD4+ T cells from peripheral blood mononuclear cells, collected in the second trimester of pregnancy. V gene TRBV5-4 combines with J gene TRBJ2-4, with D possibly matching TRBD2 (5 bases). This sequence was found in a female donor with multiple sclerosis, enrolled in a pregnancy study. Written as DNA, the CDR3 is TGTGCCAGCAGCTTGGGAGGGTCGAGGCAGAACATTCAGTACTTC. Translated, it gives CASSLGGSRQNIQYF.